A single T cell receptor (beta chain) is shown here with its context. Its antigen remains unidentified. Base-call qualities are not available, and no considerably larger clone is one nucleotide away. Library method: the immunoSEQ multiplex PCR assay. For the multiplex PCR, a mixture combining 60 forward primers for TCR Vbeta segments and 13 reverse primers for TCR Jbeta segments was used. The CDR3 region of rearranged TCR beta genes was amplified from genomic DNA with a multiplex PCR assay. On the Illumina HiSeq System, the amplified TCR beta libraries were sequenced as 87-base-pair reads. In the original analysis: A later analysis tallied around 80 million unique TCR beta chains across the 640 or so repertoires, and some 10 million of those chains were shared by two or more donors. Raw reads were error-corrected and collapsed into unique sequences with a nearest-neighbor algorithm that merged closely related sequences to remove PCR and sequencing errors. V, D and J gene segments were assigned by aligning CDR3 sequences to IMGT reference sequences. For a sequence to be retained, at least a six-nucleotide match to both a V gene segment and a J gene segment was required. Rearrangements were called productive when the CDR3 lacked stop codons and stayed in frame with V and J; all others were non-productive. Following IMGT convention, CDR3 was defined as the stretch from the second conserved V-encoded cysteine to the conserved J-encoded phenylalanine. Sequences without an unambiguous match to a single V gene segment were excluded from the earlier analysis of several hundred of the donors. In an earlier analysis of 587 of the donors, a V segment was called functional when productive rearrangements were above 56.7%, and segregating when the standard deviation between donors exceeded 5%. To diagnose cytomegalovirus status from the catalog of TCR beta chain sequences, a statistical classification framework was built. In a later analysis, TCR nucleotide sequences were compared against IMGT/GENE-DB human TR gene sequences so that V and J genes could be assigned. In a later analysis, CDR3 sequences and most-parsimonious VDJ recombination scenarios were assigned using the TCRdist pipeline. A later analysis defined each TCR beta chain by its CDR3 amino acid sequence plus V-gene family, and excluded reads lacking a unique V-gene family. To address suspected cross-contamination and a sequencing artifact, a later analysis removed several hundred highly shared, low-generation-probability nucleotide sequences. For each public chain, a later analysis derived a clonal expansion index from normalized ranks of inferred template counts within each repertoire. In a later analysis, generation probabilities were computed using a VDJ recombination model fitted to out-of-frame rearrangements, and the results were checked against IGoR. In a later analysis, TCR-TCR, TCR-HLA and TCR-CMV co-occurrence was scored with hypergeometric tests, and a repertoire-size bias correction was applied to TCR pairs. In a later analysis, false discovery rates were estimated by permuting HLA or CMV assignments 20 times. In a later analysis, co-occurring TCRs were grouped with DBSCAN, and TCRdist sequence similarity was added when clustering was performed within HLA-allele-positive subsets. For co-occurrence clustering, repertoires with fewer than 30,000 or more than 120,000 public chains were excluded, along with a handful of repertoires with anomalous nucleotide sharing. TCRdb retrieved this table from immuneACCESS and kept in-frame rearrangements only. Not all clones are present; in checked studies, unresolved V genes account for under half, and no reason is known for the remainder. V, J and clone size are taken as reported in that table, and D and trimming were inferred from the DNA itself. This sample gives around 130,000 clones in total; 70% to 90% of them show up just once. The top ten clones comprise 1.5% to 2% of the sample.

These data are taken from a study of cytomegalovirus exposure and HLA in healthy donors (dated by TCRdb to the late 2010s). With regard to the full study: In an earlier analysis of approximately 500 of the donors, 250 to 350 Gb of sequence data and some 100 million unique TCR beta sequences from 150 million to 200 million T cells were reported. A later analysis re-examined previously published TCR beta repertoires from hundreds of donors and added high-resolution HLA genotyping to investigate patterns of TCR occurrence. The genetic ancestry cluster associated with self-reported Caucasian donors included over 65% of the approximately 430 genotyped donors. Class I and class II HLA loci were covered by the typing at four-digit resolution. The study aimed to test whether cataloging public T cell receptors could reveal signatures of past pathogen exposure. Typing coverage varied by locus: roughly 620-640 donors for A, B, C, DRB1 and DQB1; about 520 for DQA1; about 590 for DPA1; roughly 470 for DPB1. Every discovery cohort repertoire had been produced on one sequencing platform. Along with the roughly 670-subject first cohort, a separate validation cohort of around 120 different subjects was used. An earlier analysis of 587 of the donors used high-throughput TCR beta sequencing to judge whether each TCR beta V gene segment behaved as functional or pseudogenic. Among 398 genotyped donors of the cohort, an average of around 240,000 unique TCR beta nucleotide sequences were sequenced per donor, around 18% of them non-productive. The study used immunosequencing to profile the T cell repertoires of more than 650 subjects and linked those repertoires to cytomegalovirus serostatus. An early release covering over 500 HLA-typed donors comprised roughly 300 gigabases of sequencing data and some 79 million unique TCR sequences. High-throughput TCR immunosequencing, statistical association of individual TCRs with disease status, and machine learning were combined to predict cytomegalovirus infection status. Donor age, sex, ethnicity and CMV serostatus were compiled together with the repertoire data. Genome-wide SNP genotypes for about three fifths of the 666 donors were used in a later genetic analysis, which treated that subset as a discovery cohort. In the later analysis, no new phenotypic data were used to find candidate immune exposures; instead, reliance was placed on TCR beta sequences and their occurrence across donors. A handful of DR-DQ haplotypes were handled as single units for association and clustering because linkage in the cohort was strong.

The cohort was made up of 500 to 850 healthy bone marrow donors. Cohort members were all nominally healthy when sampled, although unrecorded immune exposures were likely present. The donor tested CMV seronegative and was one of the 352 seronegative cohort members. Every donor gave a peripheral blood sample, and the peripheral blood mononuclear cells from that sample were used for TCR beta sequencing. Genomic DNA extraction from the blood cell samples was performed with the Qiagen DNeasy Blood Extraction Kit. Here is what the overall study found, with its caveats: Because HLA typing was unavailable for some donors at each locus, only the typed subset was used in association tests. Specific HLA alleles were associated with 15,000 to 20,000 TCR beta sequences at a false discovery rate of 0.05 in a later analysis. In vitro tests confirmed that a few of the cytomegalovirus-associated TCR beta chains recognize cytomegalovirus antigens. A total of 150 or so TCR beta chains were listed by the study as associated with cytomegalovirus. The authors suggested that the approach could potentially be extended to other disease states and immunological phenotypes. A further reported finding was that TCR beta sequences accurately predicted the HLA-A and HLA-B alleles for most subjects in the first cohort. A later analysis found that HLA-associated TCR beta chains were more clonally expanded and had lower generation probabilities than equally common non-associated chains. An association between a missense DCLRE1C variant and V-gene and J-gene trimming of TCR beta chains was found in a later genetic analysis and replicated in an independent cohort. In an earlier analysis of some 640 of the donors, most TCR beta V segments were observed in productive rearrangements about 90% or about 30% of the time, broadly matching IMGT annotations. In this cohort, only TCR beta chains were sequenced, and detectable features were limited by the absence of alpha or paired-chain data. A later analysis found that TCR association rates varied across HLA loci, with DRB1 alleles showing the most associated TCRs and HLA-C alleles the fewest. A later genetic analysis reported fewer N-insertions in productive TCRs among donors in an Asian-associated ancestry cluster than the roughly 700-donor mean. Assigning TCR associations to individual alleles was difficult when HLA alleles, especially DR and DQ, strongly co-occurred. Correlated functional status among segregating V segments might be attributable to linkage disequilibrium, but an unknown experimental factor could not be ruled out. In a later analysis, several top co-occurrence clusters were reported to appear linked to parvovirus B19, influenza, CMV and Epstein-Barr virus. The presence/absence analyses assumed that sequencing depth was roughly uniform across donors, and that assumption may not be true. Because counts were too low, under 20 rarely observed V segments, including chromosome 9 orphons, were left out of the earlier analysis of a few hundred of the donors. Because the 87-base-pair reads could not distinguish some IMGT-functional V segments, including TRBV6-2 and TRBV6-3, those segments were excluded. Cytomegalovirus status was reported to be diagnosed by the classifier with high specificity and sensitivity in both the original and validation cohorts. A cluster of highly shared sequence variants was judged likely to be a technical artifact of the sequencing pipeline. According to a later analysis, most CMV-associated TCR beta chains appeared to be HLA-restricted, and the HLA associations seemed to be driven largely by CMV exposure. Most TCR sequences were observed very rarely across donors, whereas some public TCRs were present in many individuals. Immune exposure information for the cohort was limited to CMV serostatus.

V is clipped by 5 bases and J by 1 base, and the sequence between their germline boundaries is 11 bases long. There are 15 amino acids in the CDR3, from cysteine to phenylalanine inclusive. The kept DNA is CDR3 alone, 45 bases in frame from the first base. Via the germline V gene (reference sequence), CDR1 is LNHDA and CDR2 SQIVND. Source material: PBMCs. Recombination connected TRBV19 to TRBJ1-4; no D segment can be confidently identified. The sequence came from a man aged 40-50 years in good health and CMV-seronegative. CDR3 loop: CASSAWAETNEKLFF. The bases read TGTGCCAGTAGTGCTTGGGCAGAAACTAATGAAAAACTGTTTTTT.